Listed below are T cell receptor beta chains from one sample, sequenced in a study of Ad26.COV2.S vaccination and SARS-CoV-2 variants. Produced via immunoSEQ multiplex PCR; TCRdb's table is partial and in-frame only. The table has around 500,000 clones, 70% to 90% seen once. Here the sequenced sample was peripheral blood, taken in a trial of Ad26.COV2.S vaccine versus placebo. The receptor source for this set is a person between 18 and 65 years old who received the Ad26.COV2.S COVID-19 vaccine or a placebo. CDR3s include the opening cysteine and the closing phenylalanine or tryptophan. The order of the fields is V gene, J gene, CDR3 protein.

V: TRBV6-5; J: TRBJ2-7; CDR3: CACTRLAGGSYEQYF
V: TRBV30; J: TRBJ1-3; CDR3: CAWSPTLSSGNTIYF
V: TRBV6-1; J: TRBJ2-1; CDR3: CASSEGGGSYNEQFF
V: TRBV18; J: TRBJ2-5; CDR3: CASSPLAGGQVETQYF
V: TRBV2; J: TRBJ1-5; CDR3: CASSEAVYQPQHF
V: TRBV19; J: TRBJ1-2; CDR3: CASSISADNYGYTF
V: TRBV19; J: TRBJ2-7; CDR3: CASTPGGWSYEQYF
V: TRBV6-2/TRBV6-3; J: TRBJ2-3; CDR3: CASSTPAGGAADTQYF
V: TRBV7-2; J: TRBJ2-5; CDR3: CASSLALAGGQETQYF
V: TRBV19; J: TRBJ1-2; CDR3: CASSSASQIYGYTF
V: TRBV2; J: TRBJ2-5; CDR3: CASKGVETQYF